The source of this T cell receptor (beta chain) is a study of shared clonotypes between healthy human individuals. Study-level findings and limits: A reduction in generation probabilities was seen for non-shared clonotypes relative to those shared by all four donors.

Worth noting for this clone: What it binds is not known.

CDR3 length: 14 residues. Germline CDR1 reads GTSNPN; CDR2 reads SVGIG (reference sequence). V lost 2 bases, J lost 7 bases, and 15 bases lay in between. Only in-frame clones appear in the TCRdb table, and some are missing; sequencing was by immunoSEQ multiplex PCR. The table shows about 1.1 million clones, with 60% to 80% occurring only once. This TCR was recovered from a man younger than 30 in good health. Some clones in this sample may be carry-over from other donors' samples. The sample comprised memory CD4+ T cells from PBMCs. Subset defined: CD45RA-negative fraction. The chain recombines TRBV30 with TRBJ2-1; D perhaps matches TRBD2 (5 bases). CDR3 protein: CAWSPRKPGNEQFF. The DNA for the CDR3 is TGTGCCTGGAGTCCAAGGAAGCCGGGGAATGAGCAGTTCTTC. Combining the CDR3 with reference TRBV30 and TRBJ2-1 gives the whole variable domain SQTIHQWPATLVQPVGSPLSLECTVEGTSNPNLYWYRQAAGRGLQLLFYSVGIGQISSEVPQNLSASRPQDRQFILSSKKLLLSDSGFYLCAWSPRKPGNEQFFGPGTRLTVL.